A selection of T cell receptor beta chains follows, all from one sample in a study of vaccination and CD4 T cells after COVID-19. TCRdb called the PCR reads again in MiXCR, with one record for every CDR3 protein. This table holds about 18,000 distinct CDR3 sequences, 50% to 65% found once. These receptors lack a known antigen. Sample: CD4+ T cells from blood, cultured in vitro, taken before SARS-CoV-2 vaccination. The receptors were sampled from a human donor who had recovered from COVID-19. CDR3s include the opening cysteine and the closing phenylalanine or tryptophan. Each record gives: CDR3 length, clone size, D gene, V gene, J gene, CDR3 protein, CDR3 DNA. The D gene is left open where the match is weak. Where a row states a size, it is once, few, many or the class of an expanded clone; other rows omit it.

len: 18; abundance: -; d_gene: TRBD2; v_gene: TRBV11-2; j_gene: TRBJ2-7; CDR3aa: CASSLVATSGTPPYEQYF; CDR3nt: TGTGCCAGCAGCTTAGTCGCGACTAGCGGGACCCCGCCTTACGAGCAGTACTTC
len: 14; abundance: -; d_gene: TRBD2; v_gene: TRBV2; j_gene: TRBJ2-7; CDR3aa: CASRREGGVHEQYF; CDR3nt: TGTGCCAGCAGGAGGGAGGGAGGGGTCCACGAGCAGTACTTC
len: 13; abundance: -; d_gene: -; v_gene: TRBV6-1; j_gene: TRBJ1-1; CDR3aa: CASSRLSGTEAFF; CDR3nt: TGTGCCAGCAGCCGTCTCTCGGGCACTGAAGCTTTCTTT
len: 15; abundance: few; d_gene: TRBD1; v_gene: TRBV23-1; j_gene: TRBJ1-2; CDR3aa: CASSQFRDSCQGYTF; CDR3nt: TGCGCCAGCAGTCAGTTCCGGGACAGCTGTCAGGGCTACACCTTC
len: 16; abundance: few; d_gene: -; v_gene: TRBV6-5; j_gene: TRBJ2-3; CDR3aa: CASSSFRDFSTDTQYF; CDR3nt: TGTGCCAGCAGTTCGTTTAGGGACTTTAGCACAGATACGCAGTATTTT
len: 16; abundance: few; d_gene: -; v_gene: TRBV20-1; j_gene: TRBJ1-5; CDR3aa: CSAREPGLGSNQPQHF; CDR3nt: TGCAGTGCAAGAGAGCCGGGGTTAGGTAGCAATCAGCCCCAGCATTTT
len: 15; abundance: few; d_gene: -; v_gene: TRBV7-8; j_gene: TRBJ2-1; CDR3aa: CASSLARLGADEQFF; CDR3nt: TGTGCCAGCAGCTTAGCGCGGCTCGGGGCGGATGAGCAGTTCTTC
len: 14; abundance: once; d_gene: -; v_gene: TRBV19; j_gene: TRBJ2-2; CDR3aa: CASSINLAAGELFF; CDR3nt: TGTGCCAGTAGTATTAACCTAGCCGCCGGGGAGCTGTTTTTT
len: 13; abundance: -; d_gene: -; v_gene: TRBV5-6; j_gene: TRBJ2-5; CDR3aa: CASSLRMKETQYF; CDR3nt: TGTGCCAGCAGCTTGAGGATGAAAGAGACCCAGTACTTC
len: 17; abundance: -; d_gene: -; v_gene: TRBV5-6; j_gene: TRBJ2-5; CDR3aa: CASSSTDSGEIQETQYF; CDR3nt: TGTGCCAGCAGCTCCACCGACTCGGGGGAAATACAAGAGACCCAGTACTTC
len: 12; abundance: -; d_gene: -; v_gene: TRBV6-2/TRBV6-3; j_gene: TRBJ1-5; CDR3aa: CASSSPPKPQHF; CDR3nt: TGTGCCAGCAGTTCCCCCCCCAAGCCCCAGCATTTT
len: 20; abundance: -; d_gene: TRBD2; v_gene: TRBV4-3; j_gene: TRBJ2-2; CDR3aa: CASSQDYGTSGFHGTGELFF; CDR3nt: TGCGCCAGCAGCCAAGATTATGGGACTAGCGGGTTTCATGGTACCGGGGAGCTGTTTTTT
len: 15; abundance: -; d_gene: TRBD1; v_gene: TRBV5-1; j_gene: TRBJ2-3; CDR3aa: CASSFGTGVADTQYF; CDR3nt: TGCGCCAGCAGCTTCGGGACAGGGGTGGCAGATACGCAGTATTTT
len: 14; abundance: -; d_gene: -; v_gene: TRBV12-3/TRBV12-4; j_gene: TRBJ1-4; CDR3aa: CASSLRVPGEKLFF; CDR3nt: TGTGCCAGCAGCCTCCGGGTTCCGGGTGAAAAACTGTTTTTT
len: 14; abundance: -; d_gene: -; v_gene: TRBV7-9; j_gene: TRBJ2-2; CDR3aa: CASTGTFRTGELFF; CDR3nt: TGTGCCAGCACCGGGACTTTTCGAACCGGGGAGCTGTTTTTT
len: 14; abundance: -; d_gene: -; v_gene: TRBV15; j_gene: TRBJ2-7; CDR3aa: CATNPDRGSYEQYF; CDR3nt: TGTGCCACCAACCCGGACCGGGGCTCCTACGAGCAGTACTTC
len: 16; abundance: -; d_gene: TRBD2; v_gene: TRBV4-1; j_gene: TRBJ2-4; CDR3aa: CASSVRVAGAANIQYF; CDR3nt: TGCGCCAGCAGCGTACGAGTAGCGGGAGCGGCTAACATTCAGTACTTC
len: 16; abundance: -; d_gene: TRBD2; v_gene: TRBV10-3; j_gene: TRBJ2-7; CDR3aa: CAISESGIAGGGEQYF; CDR3nt: TGTGCCATCAGTGAGTCTGGGATAGCGGGAGGGGGCGAGCAGTACTTC
len: 15; abundance: -; d_gene: TRBD2; v_gene: TRBV28; j_gene: TRBJ2-2; CDR3aa: CASAKGTSVRGELFF; CDR3nt: TGTGCCAGCGCTAAAGGGACTAGCGTCCGCGGGGAGCTGTTTTTT
len: 19; abundance: -; d_gene: TRBD1; v_gene: TRBV25-1; j_gene: TRBJ1-5; CDR3aa: CASSVIRDRVFSWNQPQHF; CDR3nt: TGTGCCAGCAGTGTAATCCGGGACAGGGTATTTTCATGGAATCAGCCCCAGCATTTT
len: 15; abundance: -; d_gene: -; v_gene: TRBV20-1; j_gene: TRBJ2-3; CDR3aa: CSARDKRLLTDTQYF; CDR3nt: TGCAGTGCTAGAGATAAGAGACTACTCACAGATACGCAGTATTTT
len: 12; abundance: few; d_gene: -; v_gene: TRBV7-8; j_gene: TRBJ2-7; CDR3aa: CASSLIRYEQYF; CDR3nt: TGTGCCAGCAGCTTAATCCGGTACGAGCAGTACTTC
len: 13; abundance: few; d_gene: -; v_gene: TRBV19; j_gene: TRBJ1-2; CDR3aa: CASETQGVYGYTF; CDR3nt: TGTGCCAGTGAGACACAGGGAGTATATGGCTACACCTTC
len: 15; abundance: -; d_gene: TRBD2; v_gene: TRBV27; j_gene: TRBJ2-5; CDR3aa: CASRWASGSPETQYF; CDR3nt: TGTGCCAGCAGGTGGGCTAGCGGGAGTCCGGAGACCCAGTACTTC
len: 13; abundance: few; d_gene: -; v_gene: TRBV10-1; j_gene: TRBJ1-5; CDR3aa: CASLARSKQPQHF; CDR3nt: TGCGCCAGCTTGGCGAGGAGTAAACAGCCCCAGCATTTT
len: 13; abundance: -; d_gene: -; v_gene: TRBV10-3; j_gene: TRBJ1-1; CDR3aa: CAISEYLGTEAFF; CDR3nt: TGTGCCATCAGTGAGTACCTGGGCACTGAAGCTTTCTTT
len: 15; abundance: -; d_gene: TRBD2; v_gene: TRBV20-1; j_gene: TRBJ2-3; CDR3aa: CSAVGTSGRTDTQYF; CDR3nt: TGCAGTGCCGTCGGGACTAGCGGGAGAACAGATACGCAGTATTTT
len: 15; abundance: -; d_gene: -; v_gene: TRBV20-1; j_gene: TRBJ2-2; CDR3aa: CSAREIAVDTGELFF; CDR3nt: TGCAGTGCTAGAGAAATAGCGGTGGACACCGGGGAGCTGTTTTTT
len: 14; abundance: -; d_gene: -; v_gene: TRBV6-1; j_gene: TRBJ2-3; CDR3aa: CATRPFDSTDTQYF; CDR3nt: TGTGCCACCCGACCTTTCGATAGCACAGATACGCAGTATTTT
len: 13; abundance: -; d_gene: -; v_gene: TRBV20-1; j_gene: TRBJ2-2; CDR3aa: CSASVGSTGELFF; CDR3nt: TGCAGTGCTAGCGTCGGGAGCACCGGGGAGCTGTTTTTT
len: 13; abundance: -; d_gene: TRBD1; v_gene: TRBV20-1; j_gene: TRBJ2-7; CDR3aa: CSAPDRGLDRQYF; CDR3nt: TGCAGTGCTCCCGACAGGGGGCTGGATCGGCAGTACTTC
len: 15; abundance: few; d_gene: -; v_gene: TRBV15; j_gene: TRBJ2-5; CDR3aa: CATSIGGGAGETQYF; CDR3nt: TGTGCCACCAGCATCGGCGGTGGGGCGGGGGAGACCCAGTACTTC
len: 13; abundance: -; d_gene: TRBD1; v_gene: TRBV20-1; j_gene: TRBJ2-3; CDR3aa: CSANQGAGDTQYF; CDR3nt: TGCAGTGCTAATCAGGGGGCCGGAGATACGCAGTATTTT
len: 16; abundance: -; d_gene: TRBD2; v_gene: TRBV5-1; j_gene: TRBJ2-5; CDR3aa: CASREGGRAFQETQYF; CDR3nt: TGCGCCAGTCGAGAGGGCGGGAGGGCCTTTCAAGAGACCCAGTACTTC